This note documents a single T cell receptor (beta chain) sequence. In this sample, this clone turned up a few times. There is no known antigen for this receptor. No clone much larger than this one lies a single base away; base qualities are absent. The CDR3 measures 15 amino acids from cysteine to phenylalanine. Solely the CDR3 DNA is kept, with 45 bases framed from the first base. The germline V end is reduced by 1 base and the J end by 4 bases; junction bases left unmatched: 4. CDR1 and CDR2, looked up from the germline V gene, are SGDLS and YYNGEE. The cohort consisted of some 670 healthy bone marrow donors. All cohort members were sampled while nominally healthy, although unrecorded immune exposures were likely present. The donor tested CMV seropositive and was one of the 289 seropositive cohort members. A peripheral blood sample was collected from each donor, and TCR beta sequencing was performed on peripheral blood mononuclear cells. Genomic DNA was extracted from the blood cell samples with the Qiagen DNeasy Blood Extraction Kit.

The data derive from a study of cytomegalovirus exposure and HLA in healthy donors (dated by TCRdb to about 2017). Concerning the study at large: An earlier analysis of approximately 590 of the donors reported approximately 270 Gb of sequence data and 117 million unique TCR beta sequences from around 200 million T cells. All discovery cohort repertoires had been generated using a single sequencing platform. Of the approximately 400 genotyped donors, approximately 80% were placed in the genetic ancestry cluster associated with self-reported Caucasian donors. A few DR-DQ haplotypes were treated as single units for association and clustering because of strong linkage in the cohort. Among a few hundred genotyped donors of the cohort, an average of roughly 240,000 unique TCR beta nucleotide sequences were sequenced per donor, 15% to 20% of them non-productive. Roughly 300 gigabases of sequencing data and around 85 million unique TCR sequences made up an early release that covered approximately 650 HLA-typed donors. Using immunosequencing, the study profiled T cell repertoires from approximately 700 subjects and related those repertoires to cytomegalovirus serostatus. The study aimed to test whether signatures of past pathogen exposure could be identified by cataloging public T cell receptors. High-throughput TCR immunosequencing, statistical association of individual TCRs with disease status, and machine learning were combined to predict cytomegalovirus infection status. HLA typing covered class I and class II loci at four-digit resolution. Alongside the repertoire data, information on donor age, sex, ethnicity and CMV serostatus was compiled. Typing coverage varied by locus: about 629-640 donors for A, B, C, DRB1 and DQB1; approximately 560 for DQA1; about 600 for DPA1; 450 to 480 for DPB1. In the later analysis, no new phenotypic data were used to find candidate immune exposures; instead, reliance was placed on TCR beta sequences and their occurrence across donors. A separate validation cohort of some 130 different subjects was used in addition to the roughly 670-subject first cohort. In a later analysis, previously published TCR beta repertoires from about 670 donors were re-analyzed and high-resolution HLA genotyping was added so that TCR occurrence patterns could be studied. In a later genetic analysis, genome-wide SNP genotypes for about 65% of the roughly 700 donors were used, and that subset was treated as a discovery cohort. To decide whether each TCR beta V gene segment behaved as functional or pseudogenic, an earlier analysis of some 570 of the donors relied on high-throughput TCR beta sequencing.

Study-wide conclusions, independent of this receptor: V-gene and J-gene trimming of TCR beta chains was associated with a missense DCLRE1C variant in a later genetic analysis, and the association was replicated in an independent cohort. A group of highly shared sequence variants was considered likely to be a technical artifact of the sequencing pipeline. The classifier was reported to diagnose cytomegalovirus status with high specificity and sensitivity in both the original and validation cohorts. The authors suggested that the approach could potentially be generalized to other disease states and immunological phenotypes. Because counts were too low, about 15 rarely observed V segments, including chromosome 9 orphons, were left out of the earlier analysis of about 500 of the donors. A later analysis reported that several top co-occurrence clusters appeared linked to parvovirus B19, influenza, CMV and Epstein-Barr virus. Because HLA typing was missing for some donors at each locus, association tests included only the typed subset. A further reported finding was that TCR beta sequences accurately predicted the HLA-A and HLA-B alleles for most subjects in the first cohort. Assigning TCR associations to individual alleles was difficult when HLA alleles, especially DR and DQ, strongly co-occurred. A later analysis found that TCR association rates varied across HLA loci, with DRB1 alleles showing the most associated TCRs and HLA-C alleles the fewest. CMV serostatus was the only immune exposure information available for the cohort. A total of 150 or so TCR beta chains were listed by the study as associated with cytomegalovirus. The presence/absence analyses assumed that sequencing depth was roughly uniform across donors, and that assumption may not be true. Only TCR beta chains were sequenced in this cohort, and the absence of alpha or paired-chain data limited detectable features. According to a later genetic analysis, donors in an Asian-associated ancestry cluster had fewer N-insertions in productive TCRs than the approximately 610-donor mean. In a later analysis, HLA-associated TCR beta chains were found to be more clonally expanded and to have lower generation probabilities than equally common non-associated chains. The 87-base-pair reads could not distinguish some IMGT-functional V segments, including TRBV6-2 and TRBV6-3, so those segments were excluded. A later analysis found that most CMV-associated TCR beta chains appeared HLA-restricted, with HLA associations seemingly driven largely by CMV exposure. Broadly in line with IMGT annotations, most TCR beta V segments showed up in productive rearrangements about 87% or about 30% of the time in an earlier analysis of several hundred of the donors. Correlated functional status among segregating V segments might be attributable to linkage disequilibrium, but an unknown experimental factor could not be ruled out. While some public TCRs were present in many individuals, most TCR sequences turned up only very rarely across donors. Three of the identified cytomegalovirus-associated TCR beta chains were confirmed in vitro to be specific for cytomegalovirus antigens. Specific HLA alleles were associated with around 18,000 TCR beta sequences at a false discovery rate of 0.05 in a later analysis.

Libraries were prepared through the immunoSEQ multiplex PCR assay. For the multiplex PCR, a mixture combining 60 forward primers for TCR Vbeta segments and 13 reverse primers for TCR Jbeta segments was used. A multiplex PCR assay on genomic DNA amplified the CDR3 region of rearranged TCR beta genes. The Illumina HiSeq System was used to sequence the amplified TCR beta libraries as 87-base-pair reads. The paper's processing steps were these. In a later analysis, tens of millions of unique TCR beta chains were counted across the roughly 610 repertoires, and about 10 million of these chains were shared by at least two donors. A nearest-neighbor algorithm error-corrected the raw reads and collapsed the reads into unique sequences, merging closely related sequences to remove PCR and sequencing errors. Alignment of CDR3 sequences to IMGT reference sequences was used to assign V, D and J gene segments. Each retained sequence needed at least a six-nucleotide match to both a V gene segment and a J gene segment. A rearrangement was called productive if the CDR3 had no stop codons and remained in frame with V and J, and every other rearrangement was called non-productive. CDR3 was defined according to IMGT convention as the region running from the second conserved V-encoded cysteine to the conserved J-encoded phenylalanine. The earlier analysis of a few hundred of the donors excluded sequences that lacked an unambiguous match to a single V gene segment. An earlier analysis of a few hundred of the donors classified V segments as functional when productive rearrangements were above 56.7% and as segregating when the standard deviation between donors was above 5%. A statistical classification framework was built to diagnose cytomegalovirus status from the catalog of TCR beta chain sequences. A later analysis assigned V and J genes by comparing TCR nucleotide sequences with IMGT/GENE-DB human TR gene sequences. In a later analysis, CDR3 sequences and most-parsimonious VDJ recombination scenarios were assigned using the TCRdist pipeline. In a later analysis, every TCR beta chain was defined by the combination of its CDR3 amino acid sequence and its V-gene family, and reads without a unique V-gene family were dropped. As a way to deal with suspected cross-contamination and a sequencing artifact, a later analysis dropped roughly 620 nucleotide sequences that were highly shared and had low generation probability. In a later analysis, a clonal expansion index was calculated for each public chain from normalized within-repertoire ranks of inferred template counts. In a later analysis, generation probabilities were computed with a VDJ recombination model fitted to out-of-frame rearrangements, and the resulting probabilities were checked against IGoR. In a later analysis, TCR-TCR, TCR-HLA and TCR-CMV co-occurrence was scored with hypergeometric tests, and a repertoire-size bias correction was applied to TCR pairs. In a later analysis, false discovery rates were estimated by permuting HLA or CMV assignments 20 times. In a later analysis, co-occurring TCRs were grouped with DBSCAN, and TCRdist sequence similarity was added when clustering was performed within HLA-allele-positive subsets. Repertoires with fewer than 30,000 or more than 120,000 public chains, plus five repertoires with anomalous nucleotide sharing, were excluded from co-occurrence clustering. The clones in this table, taken by TCRdb from immuneACCESS, are in-frame only. Not every clone is retained; where verified, under half of the shortfall comes from an unresolved V gene, and the cause of the rest is unknown. D and trimming come from the DNA, and the V and J calls and clone size come from that table. This sample has 95,000 to 130,000 clones in its table, and around 60% of those were observed once. In total, the top ten clones hold roughly 9% of the sample.

This clonotype originated in a woman aged 40 to 50 in good health and CMV-seropositive. The source material was PBMCs. The chain is made from TRBV9 and TRBJ2-5, with 10 middle bases fitting TRBD1. The CDR3 loop reads CASSVPGQGSETQYF. The nucleotides are TGTGCCAGCAGCGTACCGGGACAGGGGTCAGAGACCCAGTACTTC.